This record looks at one T cell receptor (beta chain) sequence and its context. This clonotype was counted at least ten times. This clone's antigen is unknown. Base quality data are lacking; no much larger clone is found one base away. Germline trimming: 4 bases from V, 4 bases from J; junction bases outside gene matches: 2. The CDR3, cysteine through phenylalanine, is 12 amino acids long. Only the CDR3 DNA is retained, 36 bases long and in frame from the first base. CDR1 is given as SQVTM and CDR2 as ANQGSEA, both from the germline V gene. Hyperthyroidism patients were newly diagnosed, were aged 18 to 65 years, and had a disease duration under 2 months. Anyone with other autoimmune diseases, uncontrolled infections, pregnancy or lactation was excluded from the study. Clinical symptoms, serum thyroxine, TRAb, thyroid ultrasound and orbital computed tomography were used for diagnosis. Total RNA was extracted using Trizol reagent, and RNA quality was checked on an Agilent 2100 Bioanalyzer.

The data were obtained in a study of Graves' ophthalmopathy and Graves' hyperthyroidism (dated by TCRdb to 2016 to 2019). About the full investigation: Stable hyperthyroidism was defined as no progression to ophthalmopathy within 18 months of follow-up. For independent validation, a separate cohort was made up of fewer than 20 hyperthyroidism patients plus 17 patients who later progressed from hyperthyroidism to ophthalmopathy. In total, 135 blood samples were TCR-sequenced: some 40 ophthalmopathy, some 75 hyperthyroidism and some 17 hyperthyroidism-to-ophthalmopathy patients. TCR beta repertoire signatures were used to distinguish Graves' ophthalmopathy from Graves' hyperthyroidism and to predict progression to ophthalmopathy. To explore V-J signatures that separate ophthalmopathy from hyperthyroidism, a discovery set of 95 to 100 patients was enrolled, consisting of roughly 45 with ophthalmopathy and around 57 with stable hyperthyroidism. Once sampling was done, hyperthyroidism patients were given methimazole at a starting dose of 30 mg daily, while ophthalmopathy patients were given high-dose intravenous methylprednisolone. In six or seven hyperthyroidism patients, the T-cell repertoires found in thyroid tissue were compared with those found in blood. What the research found in general, with its limitations: Most expanded thyroid clonotypes with frequency above 0.001 were also detected in blood, suggesting blood repertoires may reflect the thyroid immune response. Sample size was not predetermined statistically, and investigators were not blinded to group allocation. The 13-signature model separated ophthalmopathy from stable hyperthyroidism with around 90% sensitivity and about 81% specificity in cross-validation, and 80%/75% in the test set. In validation, the model predicted ophthalmopathy progression with about 71% sensitivity and roughly 78% specificity; some 13 predicted patients were CT-confirmed with GO in a median of approximately 6.5 months.

TCR beta CDR3 regions were amplified from RNA transcripts for repertoire sequencing. The first round of RT-PCR was done with HTBI primers and the Qiagen OneStep RT-PCR kit, and was followed by a second round of multiplex PCR, then size selection and purification. Libraries were sequenced on an Illumina HiSeq2000 using paired-end 100 bp reads. The authors' pipeline ran thus. SOAPnuke was used to process the reads, removing any read that contained adapters or uncalled bases, had a mean Phred below 15, or lacked an exact match to the constant primer or identifier. COPE v1.2.5 was used to merge the high-quality paired reads. Each unique nucleotide sequence was treated as a clonotype, and MiTCR v1.1 was used to align the clonotypes to the IMGT TRB V, D and J references. The analysis was limited to V-J combinations with a frequency above 0.0001, which together covered approximately 99% of repertoires. For each V-J combination, a TCR clonal expansion and chaos score was defined as the ratio of F50 clonal expansion to chaos observed in the TCRdist matrix. Welch's t-statistics and random forest were used to reduce features to over ten V-J combinations, which were fed into a naive Bayes classifier. The similarity between thyroid and blood repertoires was quantified using the Morisita-Horn index. Starting from the raw public reads, TCRdb applied fastp trimming at Q25, assembled clones with MiXCR and retained in-frame beta chains. Each entry is one CDR3 protein sequence, shown with its most common DNA and genes. The V and J calls were not made by the authors but by TCRdb's processing. Within this sample are over a million distinct CDR3 sequences, with around a third of them counted one time only. The top ten clones comprise around 10% of the sample.

The sequencing sample was made of peripheral blood or thyroid tissue (not recorded which). This clonotype was obtained from an adult man with Graves' hyperthyroidism. This chain joins TRBV29-1 to TRBJ2-7, and TRBD1 aligns with 9 junction nucleotides. The CDR3 corresponds to CSVGDRVYEQYF. At the DNA level, the sequence is TGCAGCGTTGGGGACAGGGTTTACGAGCAGTACTTC.